The entry below describes one T cell receptor beta chain. Its antigen is not identified. This entry is derived from a study of post-analysis software for immune sequencing data. Study-wide context: The patients showed relapsing-remitting, secondary progressive and progressive-relapsing multiple sclerosis courses.

General study results and limits: Patients with multiple sclerosis recorded significantly lower normalized Chao1 diversity than controls, the study found. Strong co-clustering by F measure was seen for same-batch samples.

Included in the TCR beta cDNA libraries were unique molecular identifiers. T cells numbering roughly 1 to 10 million yielded cDNA molecules that totaled roughly 500,000. TCRdb used MiXCR to reprocess the PCR reads, holding one entry per CDR3 protein. The sample holds roughly 670,000 distinct CDR3 sequences; 55% to 60% are singletons and the top ten take about 11%. This clonotype originated in a girl aged 2 to 10 with multiple sclerosis. The specimen was blood.

The CDR3 nucleotides read TGCGCCAGCAGCTTATACAGGGAAAACCCCTACAATGAGCAGTTCTTC. This translates into CASSLYRENPYNEQFF. The genes are TRBV5-1 and TRBJ2-1, with a weak D call TRBD1 (6 bases). CDR1 SGHRS and CDR2 YFSETQ come from the germline V gene. Trimming removed 2 bases at V and 2 bases at J, with 14 bases between. CDR3 length: 16 amino acids.